The 32 T cell receptor beta chains below come from one sample, sequenced in a study of blood T cell repertoires in COVID-19. Here immunoSEQ multiplex PCR was the method, and the copy in TCRdb shows in-frame clones only, minus some. Here the sample spans about 190,000 clones, around 84% being singletons. What was sequenced was peripheral blood. These receptors were obtained from a human donor in a cohort sampled during active COVID-19.

V is TRBV7-8 and J is TRBJ1-1, with a tentative D call TRBD1 (6 bases). Germline V CDR1 and CDR2: SGHVS, FQNEAQ. The CDR3 contains 15 residues. Trimming pared 5 bases from V and 3 bases from J, leaving 16 bases between. CDR3 DNA: TGTGCCAGCAGCCAGGGAAGGGGGTTCGACACTGAAGCTTTCTTT. Translated, it gives CASSQGRGFDTEAFF.

In its sample, this clone was seen once. V gene TRBV19 combines with J gene TRBJ2-1; the match to TRBD1 covers 9 bases. Germline CDR1 is LNHDA and CDR2 is SQIVND (reference sequence). The CDR3 covers 15 residues. The V gene end was trimmed by 6 bases and the J gene end by 10 bases; junction bases not matched to a gene: 13. The CDR3 region has the DNA TGTGCCAGTAGCACACAGGGGGCATATTTAGCGGAGCAGTTCTTC. This sequence encodes CASSTQGAYLAEQFF. Variable domain in full (rest from reference TRBV19 and TRBJ2-1): DGGITQSPKYLFRKEGQNVTLSCEQNLNHDAMYWYRQDPGQGLRLIYYSQIVNDFQKGDIAEGYSVSREKKESFPLTVTSAQKNPTAFYLCASSTQGAYLAEQFFGPGTRLTVL.

The rearrangement uses TRBV5-1 and TRBJ2-7; the D is unclear. The V end lost 4 bases, the J end lost 2 bases, and 13 bases lay between the germline ends. CDR1 and CDR2 (germline): SGHRS, YFSETQ. This CDR3 is 14 amino acids long. This chain's CDR3 is CASSPGAGTYEQYF. Here the CDR3 DNA reads TGCGCCAGCAGCCCCGGAGCCGGAACCTACGAGCAGTACTTC.

The chain recombines TRBV10-2 with TRBJ2-2; 10 bases align to TRBD1. The CDR3 is 15 amino acids. V trimming: 8 bases; J trimming: 6 bases; junction bases outside the gene matches: 9. CDR1 and CDR2 (germline): WSHSY, SAAADI. The CDR3, as DNA: TGCGCCAGCGTACCGGGACAGGGGTTATCCGGGGAGCTGTTTTTT. This gives the protein CASVPGQGLSGELFF.

V usage is TRBV15 and J usage is TRBJ2-6, with D possibly matching TRBD1 (6 bases). This CDR3 region has 17 residues. V was pared by 6 bases and J by 0 bases, with 15 bases between. CDR1 is LNHNV, CDR2 YYDKDF, per germline (reference sequence). The CDR3 region has the DNA TGTGCCACCAGACTCGCAGGACAGCCCTCTGGGGCCAACGTCCTGACTTTC. The encoded protein is CATRLAGQPSGANVLTF. Supplemented by reference TRBV15 and TRBJ2-6, the full variable domain reads DAMVIQNPRYQVTQFGKPVTLSCSQTLNHNVMYWYQQKSSQAPKLLFHYYDKDFNNEADTPDNFQSRRPNTSFCFLDIRSPGLGDTAMYLCATRLAGQPSGANVLTFGAGSRLTVL.

The chain employs TRBV11-2 and TRBJ2-7; TRBD1 matches at 9 bases. The CDR3 covers 13 residues. V lost 5 bases, J lost 6 bases, and 5 bases stayed unmatched. Germline V gene sequence: CDR1 SGHAT, CDR2 FQNNGV. The CDR3 sequence is CASSRDRVLEQYV. CDR3 nucleotide sequence: TGTGCCAGCAGCCGGGACAGGGTTCTCGAGCAGTACGTC.

The chain employs TRBV7-9 and TRBJ2-5, with 11 nucleotides matching TRBD1. Per the germline V gene, CDR1 is SEHNR and CDR2 is FQNEAQ (reference sequence). The CDR3 has 16 residues. The J segment lost 5 bases and the V segment lost 5 bases, leaving 10 bases of the junction unmatched. Written as DNA, the CDR3 is TGTGCCAGCAGCCGAGCGGACAGGGGGCGAGGCGAGACCCAGTACTTC. It is translated as CASSRADRGRGETQYF.

V and J are TRBV5-1 and TRBJ1-3; no firm D call. The CDR3 length is 13 residues. Germline-derived CDR1 and CDR2 are SGHRS and YFSETQ. The ends were cut back, 5 bases at V and 0 bases at J, with 6 bases in the middle. As DNA, the CDR3 is TGCGCCAGCAGTTCGTACTCTGGAAACACCATATATTTT. Translation: CASSSYSGNTIYF.

CDR3 nucleotides: TGCGCCAGCAGCTTCGGGCGGGATACAATGCACACCGGGGAGCTGTTTTTT. Residues: CASSFGRDTMHTGELFF. The chain has TRBV5-1 and TRBJ2-2; possible D gene TRBD2, 6 bases. Germline-derived CDR1 and CDR2 are SGHRS and YFSETQ. The CDR3 runs 17 residues. V was shortened by 2 bases and J by 3 bases, with 17 bases between the two germline ends.

This clone appeared a few times. The chain recombines TRBV6-6 with TRBJ2-3; 7 bases match TRBD1. The ends lost 4 bases at V and 0 bases at J; junction bases unmatched: 4. The germline gives CDR1 MNHNY, CDR2 SVGAGI (reference sequence). CDR3 length equals 15 residues. Written as DNA, the CDR3 is TGTGCCAGCAGTTTAAGACAGGGAAGCACAGATACGCAGTATTTT. Its protein product is CASSLRQGSTDTQYF.

This clone was counted only a few times. The chain recombines TRBV27 with TRBJ2-5; 9 bases are shared with TRBD1. Germline V gene lookup returns CDR1 MNHEY and CDR2 SMNVEV (reference sequence). The length of the CDR3 is 14 residues. The V gene end was trimmed by 4 bases and the J gene end by 5 bases; junction bases not matched to a gene: 5. Here the CDR3 DNA reads TGTGCCAGCAGTTACCGGGACAGGGTTGAGACCCAGTACTTC. Its protein product is CASSYRDRVETQYF.

The genes are TRBV19 and TRBJ1-5, with D possibly being TRBD1 (5 bases). The CDR3 totals 15 residues. From germline, CDR1 is LNHDA and CDR2 SQIVND (reference sequence). Trimming left V 7 bases short and J 0 bases short, with 13 bases between. The CDR3 nucleotides read TGTGCCAGTAACAAGGGGTCATATAGCAATCAGCCCCAGCATTTT. Translating gives CASNKGSYSNQPQHF.

The gene calls are TRBV4-1 and TRBJ2-7; 7 nucleotides line up with TRBD1. Germline lookup yields CDR1 MGHRA and CDR2 YSYEKL. Trimming removed 6 bases from V and 2 bases from J; junction bases left unmatched: 22. This CDR3 spans 19 amino acids. The chain's CDR3 is CASRIRFGVQGSRTYEQYV. The CDR3 DNA sequence: TGCGCCAGCAGGATCCGGTTTGGGGTACAGGGGAGTCGGACCTACGAGCAGTACGTC.

About this clone itself: At one end, the junction sequence differs from germline, possibly due to a read error. The rearrangement links TRBV7-7 to TRBJ2-3, with D unresolved. This CDR3 region has 15 residues. Looked up from germline, CDR1 is SSHAT and CDR2 is FNYEAQ (reference sequence). In DNA, the CDR3 is TGTGCTAGCAGCCCCTTATCTCCAGCGACAGATACGCAGTATTTT. It yields the protein CASSPLSPATDTQYF.

The genes are TRBV7-9 and TRBJ2-7; tentatively, D is TRBD2 (6 bases). The V end was cut by 8 bases, the J end by 3 bases, with 14 bases between. CDR1 and CDR2 (germline): SEHNR, FQNEAQ (reference sequence). The CDR3 is made up of 13 amino acids. CDR3 nucleotides: TGTGCCAGCGTCGGGAGTCTAGGCTACGAGCAGTACTTC. Protein: CASVGSLGYEQYF.

CDR3 sequence: CASSLGDYVVNEQFF. The CDR3 DNA sequence: TGTGCCAGCAGTTTAGGGGACTACGTGGTCAATGAGCAGTTCTTC. The genes are TRBV27 and TRBJ2-1, with 7 bases lining up with TRBD2. V trimming: 2 bases; J trimming: 6 bases; junction bases outside the gene matches: 7. CDR1 MNHEY and CDR2 SMNVEV come from the germline V gene (reference sequence). This CDR3 has 15 amino acids.

The chain combines TRBV24-1 with TRBJ2-5; 13 bases map to TRBD2. Germline V gene data show CDR1 as KGHDR and CDR2 as SFDVKD. This CDR3 spans 17 amino acids. Trimming at V came to 1 base and at J to 3 bases, leaving 4 bases not matched to a gene. The CDR3 is CATSDFSGLAGEETQYF. The CDR3 nucleotides are TGTGCCACCAGTGATTTTTCTGGACTAGCGGGGGAAGAGACCCAGTACTTC.

The chain employs TRBV18 and TRBJ1-1; no firm D call. The CDR3 has 15 residues. Trimming stripped 3 bases from V and 4 bases from J, with 15 bases between. In germline, CDR1 is KGHSH, CDR2 LQKENI. This CDR3 reads CASSPTSPSGTEAFF. In DNA form, the CDR3 reads TGTGCCAGCTCACCCACCTCGCCCTCGGGCACTGAAGCTTTCTTT.

In the case of this clone: Within the sample, other DNA sequences also encode this same CDR3. The V gene is TRBV9, the J gene TRBJ1-1; D remains unclear. V was pared by 2 bases and J by 3 bases, with 8 bases between. CDR3 length equals 13 residues. Germline-derived CDR1 and CDR2 are SGDLS and YYNGEE. The CDR3, as DNA: TGTGCCAGCAGCGTTTCGGGTGACACTGAAGCTTTCTTT. It specifies CASSVSGDTEAFF. Drawing the rest from reference TRBV9 and TRBJ1-1, the complete variable domain is DSGVTQTPKHLITATGQRVTLRCSPRSGDLSVYWYQQSLDQGLQFLIQYYNGEERAKGNILERFSAQQFPDLHSELNLSSLELGDSALYFCASSVSGDTEAFFGQGTRLTVV.

The chain uses TRBV3-1 (or the pseudogene TRBV3-2) and TRBJ1-6; 7 bases map to TRBD1. Germline V gene data show CDR1 as LGHDT and CDR2 as YNNKEL (reference sequence). Trimming at V came to 0 bases and at J to 8 bases, leaving 7 bases not matched to a gene. The CDR3 runs to 16 residues. CDR3 coding DNA: TGTGCCAGCAGCCAAGATCCGACAGGGTGGTATTCACCCCTCCACTTT. Its translation: CASSQDPTGWYSPLHF.

This clone came up many times. The DNA for the CDR3 is TGTGCCAGCAGTGACGGCGGGGGGAATGAGGATACGCAGTATTTT. Translated: CASSDGGGNEDTQYF. This chain uses TRBV6-4 with TRBJ2-3, with 8 bases identical to TRBD2. V lost 2 bases to trimming and J lost 6 bases; unmatched junction nucleotides: 7. Germline lookup yields CDR1 MRHNA and CDR2 SNTAGT. The CDR3 is 15 amino acids.

The chain uses TRBV27 and TRBJ1-5; perhaps TRBD1 as D (6 bases). The germline V gene encodes CDR1 MNHEY and CDR2 SMNVEV (reference sequence). Trimming cost V 3 bases and J 5 bases, with 11 bases left between them. This CDR3 region has 14 residues. In DNA form, the CDR3 reads TGTGCCAGCAGTTTTAGGGGGACGGATCAGCCCCAGCATTTT. This sequence encodes CASSFRGTDQPQHF.

This chain links TRBV7-9 with TRBJ1-1; no clear D. Between the trimmed V and J ends, which lost 7 bases and 1 base, there was a span of 10 bases. CDR1 is SEHNR and CDR2 is FQNEAQ in the germline V gene (reference sequence). The CDR3 is made up of 13 amino acids. The CDR3 is CASTPHENTEAFF. CDR3 bases: TGTGCCAGCACCCCACATGAGAACACTGAAGCTTTCTTT.

The V gene is TRBV15, the J gene TRBJ2-5; D is unclear. Trimming removed 0 bases from V and 11 bases from J, with 10 bases in between. CDR3 length: 12 amino acids. Per germline, CDR1 LNHNV and CDR2 YYDKDF (reference sequence). The CDR3 nucleotides read TGTGCCACCAGCAGAGATTATGGCTGGCAGTACTTC. Protein: CATSRDYGWQYF.

The J gene is TRBJ1-3, the V gene TRBV28; no clear D gene. From germline, CDR1 is MDHEN and CDR2 SYDVKM. The V and J ends lost 3 bases and 2 bases respectively, with 5 bases between them. CDR3 size: 13 residues. The CDR3 protein is CASSFPAGNTIYF. In DNA, the CDR3 is TGTGCCAGCAGTTTCCCCGCTGGAAACACCATATATTTT. The full variable domain, completed using reference TRBV28 and TRBJ1-3, is DVKVTQSSRYLVKRTGEKVFLECVQDMDHENMFWYRQDPGLGLRLIYFSYDVKMKEKGDIPEGYSVSREKKERFSLILESASTNQTSMYLCASSFPAGNTIYFGEGSWLTVV.

J is TRBJ2-1 and V is TRBV19; possibly TRBD2 for D (6 bases). Trimming stripped 8 bases from V and 9 bases from J, with 11 bases between. The CDR3 is 11 residues long. Per germline, CDR1 LNHDA and CDR2 SQIVND (reference sequence). CDR3 in amino acids: CASEVGGEQFF. As DNA, the CDR3 is TGTGCCAGTGAGGTCGGGGGTGAGCAGTTCTTC. The whole variable domain, remainder taken from reference TRBV19 and TRBJ2-1, is DGGITQSPKYLFRKEGQNVTLSCEQNLNHDAMYWYRQDPGQGLRLIYYSQIVNDFQKGDIAEGYSVSREKKESFPLTVTSAQKNPTAFYLCASEVGGEQFFGPGTRLTVL.

This clone occurred a few times. CDR3 DNA sequence: TGTGCCAGTAGTACCAGGGCCGGGGAGCTGTTTTTT. This sequence encodes CASSTRAGELFF. V and J are TRBV19 and TRBJ2-2; a possible D gene is TRBD1 (5 bases). V was shortened by 4 bases and J by 6 bases, with 6 bases between the two germline ends. The CDR3 is made up of 12 amino acids. The germline V gene has CDR1 LNHDA and CDR2 SQIVND (reference sequence).

This chain connects TRBV11-2 to TRBJ1-1, with D perhaps TRBD1 (5 bases). V lost 2 bases and J lost 1, with 20 bases in between. From germline, CDR1 is SGHAT and CDR2 FQNNGV. The CDR3 spans 18 residues. The CDR3 DNA reads as TGTGCCAGCAGCTTATATGATATGGGGCTTGTCGGGAACACTGAAGCTTTCTTT. It specifies CASSLYDMGLVGNTEAFF. Variable domain in full (rest from reference TRBV11-2 and TRBJ1-1): EAGVAQSPRYKIIEKRQSVAFWCNPISGHATLYWYQQILGQGPKLLIQFQNNGVVDDSQLPKDRFSAERLKGVDSTLKIQPAKLEDSAVYLCASSLYDMGLVGNTEAFFGQGTRLTVV.

The rearrangement joins TRBV19 to TRBJ1-2, with TRBD1 matching 7 bases. The CDR3 spans 13 residues. The ends lost 3 bases at V and 7 bases at J; junction bases unmatched: 5. From germline, CDR1 is LNHDA and CDR2 SQIVND (reference sequence). The CDR3, as DNA: TGTGCCAGTAGTATTATAGACAGGGCTGGCTACACCTTC. Translating gives CASSIIDRAGYTF.

DNA of the CDR3: TGTGCCAGTAGTACCGGACAGGGTATCCACGAGCAGTACGTC. Residues: CASSTGQGIHEQYV. This chain joins TRBV19 and TRBJ2-7; 8 positions match TRBD1. Germline-derived CDR1 and CDR2 are LNHDA and SQIVND (reference sequence). CDR3 length equals 14 residues. V dropped 4 bases and J dropped 5; count of bases not matched to a gene: 7.

This clone was seen only once. V gene TRBV2 combines with J gene TRBJ2-2; D is possibly TRBD1 (5 bases). V dropped 10 bases and J dropped 0 bases, with 15 bases sitting between them. The germline V gene encodes CDR1 SNHLY and CDR2 FYNNEI. This CDR3 has 15 amino acids. The CDR3 DNA sequence: TGTGCCACAGGGCTTGGGGTACCGAACACCGGGGAGCTGTTTTTT. It is translated as CATGLGVPNTGELFF.

In DNA form, the CDR3 reads TGTGCCAGCTCACCGAGGCACAATGAAGGCTATGGCTACACCTTC. Protein product: CASSPRHNEGYGYTF. The chain uses TRBV18 and TRBJ1-2; D remains unclear. Germline values: CDR1 KGHSH, CDR2 LQKENI. The CDR3 is 15 amino acids. The V end was cut by 3 bases, the J end by 4 bases, with 15 bases between. The full variable domain, its missing parts supplied by reference TRBV18 and TRBJ1-2, is NAGVMQNPRHLVRRRGQEARLRCSPMKGHSHVYWYRQLPEEGLKFMVYLQKENIIDESGMPKERFSAEFPKEGPSILRIQQVVRGDSAAYFCASSPRHNEGYGYTFGSGTRLTVV.